This T cell receptor (beta chain) came from a study of glioma-infiltrating T cells after dendritic cell vaccination. Trimming removed 2 bases from V and 1 base from J; junction bases left unmatched: 2. This CDR3 has 16 amino acids. Germline assignment: CDR1 LNHDA and CDR2 SQIVND (reference sequence). The repertoire was sequenced with immunoSEQ multiplex PCR; TCRdb's copy has only in-frame clones and lacks some. The sample records just over 95,000 clones, about four fifths being singletons. None of the glioblastoma patients had an isocitrate dehydrogenase mutation. The receptor was derived from a human donor with glioblastoma. The sample was blood, taken before dendritic cell vaccination. The rearrangement joins TRBV19 to TRBJ2-6; 7 nucleotides agree with TRBD2. CDR3 nucleotides: TGTGCCAGTAGTATACCCGGGGGGTCTGGGGCCAACGTCCTGACTTTC. It yields the protein CASSIPGGSGANVLTF.